A single sample gave rise to the 7 T cell receptor beta chains below, sequenced in a study of blood T cell repertoires in COVID-19. Measured with immunoSEQ multiplex PCR; TCRdb has only the in-frame clones, and not every one. The sample has 200,000 to 300,000 clones, approximately 91% seen once. Sequenced material: peripheral blood. These receptors were obtained from a person between 18 and 30 years old with COVID-19, enrolled during active disease.

This clone appeared a few times. Other DNA sequences in the same sample also yield this CDR3. The chain uses TRBV5-4 and TRBJ2-3, with 14 bases that match TRBD2. Germline lookup yields CDR1 SGHNT and CDR2 YYREEE (reference sequence). Trimming cost V 4 bases and J 2 bases; bases outside gene matches: 3. The CDR3 spans 16 residues. CDR3 bases: TGTGCCAGCAGCAGGGGACTAGCGGGAGTCACAGATACGCAGTATTTT. Translation gives CASSRGLAGVTDTQYF.

The V and J genes are TRBV21-1 and TRBJ2-7; no DNA check was done on the table's D call, TRBD2. TRBV21-1 is assigned pseudogene status. This CDR3 spans 19 amino acids. The CDR3 DNA reads as TGTGCCAGCAGCCAACCCTCGACAGGGACTAGCGGGAGAGGGAACGAGCAGTACTTC. Translating gives CASSQPSTGTSGRGNEQYF.

The chain recombines TRBV13 with TRBJ2-1; maybe TRBD1 (6 bases). Germline V gene sequence: CDR1 PRHDT, CDR2 FYEKMQ (reference sequence). V lost 2 bases and J lost 4, with 33 bases in between. This CDR3 spans 22 amino acids. In DNA, the CDR3 is TGTGCCAGCAGCTTAAAATTTTGGGGCTCAGAGTCCGCCATCGGGACATACAATGAGCAGTTCTTC. It specifies CASSLKFWGSESAIGTYNEQFF.

J is TRBJ2-3 and V is TRBV11-2; 9 positions match TRBD2. The CDR3 sequence is 15 residues long. The germline V gene encodes CDR1 SGHAT and CDR2 FQNNGV. Germline trimming cut 6 bases from V and 8 bases from J; bases unmatched to any gene: 12. DNA of the CDR3: TGTGCCAGCAGTGGAGGGGTAGCGGGGGAGCCTACGCAGTATTTT. It specifies CASSGGVAGEPTQYF.

V and J are TRBV27 and TRBJ1-6; the match to TRBD1 covers 7 bases. The CDR3 length is 14 residues. With V trimmed by 6 bases and J by 8 bases, 7 bases remained unmatched. Germline V CDR1 and CDR2: MNHEY, SMNVEV (reference sequence). The CDR3 region has the DNA TGTGCCAGCAGCCCTAGACAGGGCCATTCACCCCTCCACTTT. Its protein is CASSPRQGHSPLHF.

The V gene is TRBV13, the J gene TRBJ2-1; D call uncertain. CDR1 and CDR2 from the germline V gene are PRHDT and FYEKMQ (reference sequence). The V end was cut by 1 base, the J end by 7 bases, with 14 bases between. This CDR3 contains 15 residues. CDR3 DNA sequence: TGTGCCAGCAGCTTAGTGGCTGGCGACACGAATGAGCAGTTCTTC. Its translation is CASSLVAGDTNEQFF. Combining the CDR3 with reference TRBV13 and TRBJ2-1 gives the whole variable domain AAGVIQSPRHLIKEKRETATLKCYPIPRHDTVYWYQQGPGQDPQFLISFYEKMQSDKGSIPDRFSAQQFSDYHSELNMSSLELGDSALYFCASSLVAGDTNEQFFGPGTRLTVL.

The gene calls are TRBV10-3 and TRBJ2-7; TRBD1 matches at 8 bases. Germline lookup yields CDR1 ENHRY and CDR2 SYGVKD. After removal of 0 bases from V and 2 bases from J, the junction contained 3 bases not matched to a gene. The CDR3 consists of 15 residues. The CDR3 sequence: CAISESRGLTYEQYF. The CDR3 nucleotides read TGTGCCATCAGTGAGTCCAGGGGGCTAACCTACGAGCAGTACTTC.